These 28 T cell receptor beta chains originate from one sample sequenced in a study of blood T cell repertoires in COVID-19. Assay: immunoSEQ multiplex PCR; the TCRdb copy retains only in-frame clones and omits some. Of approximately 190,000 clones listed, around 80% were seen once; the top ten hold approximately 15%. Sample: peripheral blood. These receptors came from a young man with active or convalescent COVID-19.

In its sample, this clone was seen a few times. CDR3 residues: CASIWGRGNTEAFF. For the CDR3, the DNA is TGTGCCAGTATTTGGGGCAGAGGGAACACTGAAGCTTTCTTT. This chain links TRBV19 with TRBJ1-1, with D perhaps matching TRBD1 (5 bases). The CDR3 consists of 14 residues. V lost 7 bases and J 1 base, leaving 13 bases between the germline ends. Germline values: CDR1 LNHDA, CDR2 SQIVND (reference sequence).

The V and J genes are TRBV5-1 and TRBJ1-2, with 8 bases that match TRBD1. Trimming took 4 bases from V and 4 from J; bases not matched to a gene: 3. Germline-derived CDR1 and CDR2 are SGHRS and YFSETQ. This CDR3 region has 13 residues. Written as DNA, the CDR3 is TGCGCCAGCAGCCACGGACAGGGCTATGGCTACACCTTC. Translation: CASSHGQGYGYTF.

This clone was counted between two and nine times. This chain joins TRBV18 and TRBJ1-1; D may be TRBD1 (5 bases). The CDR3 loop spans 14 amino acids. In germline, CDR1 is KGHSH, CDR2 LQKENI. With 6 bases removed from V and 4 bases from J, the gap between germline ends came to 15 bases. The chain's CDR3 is CASSTGRGRTEAFF. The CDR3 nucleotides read TGTGCCAGCTCCACCGGGAGGGGTCGCACTGAAGCTTTCTTT.

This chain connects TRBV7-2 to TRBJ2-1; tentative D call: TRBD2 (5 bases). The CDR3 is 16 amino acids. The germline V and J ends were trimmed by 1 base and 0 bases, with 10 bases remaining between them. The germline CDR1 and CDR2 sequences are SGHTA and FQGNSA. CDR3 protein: CASSLGLAGSYNEQFF. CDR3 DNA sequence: TGTGCCAGCAGCTTAGGGCTTGCGGGCTCCTACAATGAGCAGTTCTTC.

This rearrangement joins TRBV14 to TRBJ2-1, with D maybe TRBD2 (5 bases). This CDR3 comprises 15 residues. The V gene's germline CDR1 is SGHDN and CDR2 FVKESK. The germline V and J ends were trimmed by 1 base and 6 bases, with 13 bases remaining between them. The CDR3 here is CASSQALAEANEQFF. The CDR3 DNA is TGTGCCAGCAGCCAAGCCCTAGCTGAAGCCAATGAGCAGTTCTTC.

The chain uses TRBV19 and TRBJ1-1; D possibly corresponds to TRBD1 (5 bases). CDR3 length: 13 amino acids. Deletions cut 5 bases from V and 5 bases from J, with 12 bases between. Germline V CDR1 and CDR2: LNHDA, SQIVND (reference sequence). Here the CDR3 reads CASSWGVRTEAFF. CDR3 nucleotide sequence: TGTGCCAGTAGTTGGGGGGTTCGGACTGAAGCTTTCTTT.

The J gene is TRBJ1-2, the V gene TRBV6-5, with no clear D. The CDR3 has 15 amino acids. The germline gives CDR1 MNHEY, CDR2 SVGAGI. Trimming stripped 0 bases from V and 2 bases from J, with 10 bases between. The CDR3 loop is CASSYSTHGNYGYTF. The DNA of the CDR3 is TGTGCCAGCAGTTACTCGACTCACGGGAACTATGGCTACACCTTC.

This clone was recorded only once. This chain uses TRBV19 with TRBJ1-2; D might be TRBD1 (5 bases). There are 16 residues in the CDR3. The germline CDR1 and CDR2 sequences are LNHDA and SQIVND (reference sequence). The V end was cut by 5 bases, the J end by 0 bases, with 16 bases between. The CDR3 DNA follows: TGTGCCAGTAGTTCGCGAGGAGGGGCCGCTAACTATGGCTACACCTTC. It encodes CASSSRGGAANYGYTF.

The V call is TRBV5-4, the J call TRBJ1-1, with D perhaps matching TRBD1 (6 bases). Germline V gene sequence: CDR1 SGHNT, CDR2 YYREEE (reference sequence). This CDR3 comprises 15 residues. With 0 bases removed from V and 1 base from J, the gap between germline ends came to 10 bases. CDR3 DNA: TGTGCCAGCAGCTTGGGCCGGACAGAGAACACTGAAGCTTTCTTT. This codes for CASSLGRTENTEAFF.

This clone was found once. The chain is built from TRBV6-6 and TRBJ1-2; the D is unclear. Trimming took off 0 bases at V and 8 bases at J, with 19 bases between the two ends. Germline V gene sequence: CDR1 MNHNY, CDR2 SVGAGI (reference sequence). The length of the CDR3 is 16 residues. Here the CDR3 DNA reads TGTGCCAGCAGTTACTCGAATCCGGTAGCCGCCGGCGGCTACACCTTC. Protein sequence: CASSYSNPVAAGGYTF.

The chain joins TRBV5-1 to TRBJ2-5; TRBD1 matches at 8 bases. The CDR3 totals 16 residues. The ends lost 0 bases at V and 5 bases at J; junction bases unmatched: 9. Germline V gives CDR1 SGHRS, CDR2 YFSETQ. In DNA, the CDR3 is TGCGCCAGCAGCTTGGCCCAGTCAGGGGGCGCGGAGACCCAGTACTTC. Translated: CASSLAQSGGAETQYF.

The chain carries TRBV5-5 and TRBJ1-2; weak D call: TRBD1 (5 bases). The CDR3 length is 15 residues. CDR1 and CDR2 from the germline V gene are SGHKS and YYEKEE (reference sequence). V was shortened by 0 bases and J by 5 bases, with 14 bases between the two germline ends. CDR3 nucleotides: TGTGCCAGCAGCTTGGTGGCAGGGACTAGTTATGGCTACACCTTC. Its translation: CASSLVAGTSYGYTF.

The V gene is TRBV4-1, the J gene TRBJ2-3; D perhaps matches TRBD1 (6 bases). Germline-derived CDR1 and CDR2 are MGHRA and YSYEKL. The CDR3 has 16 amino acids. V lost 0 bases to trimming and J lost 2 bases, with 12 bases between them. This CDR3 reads CASSQEGTGSTDTQYF. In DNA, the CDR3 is TGCGCCAGCAGCCAAGAAGGAACAGGGTCCACAGATACGCAGTATTTT.

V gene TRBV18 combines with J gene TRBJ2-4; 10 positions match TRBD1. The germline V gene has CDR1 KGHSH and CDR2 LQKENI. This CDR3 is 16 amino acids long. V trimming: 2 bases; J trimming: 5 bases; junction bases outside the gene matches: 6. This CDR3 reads CASSPGLGQGENIQYF. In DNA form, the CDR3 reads TGTGCCAGCTCACCAGGGTTAGGACAGGGGGAAAACATTCAGTACTTC.

The CDR3 loop reads CSVGLNSGNTIYF. The CDR3 nucleotides are TGCAGCGTCGGACTTAACTCTGGAAACACCATATATTTT. The J gene is TRBJ1-3, the V gene TRBV29-1, with D hard to call. The CDR3 contains 13 residues. The V and J ends lost 6 bases and 0 bases respectively, with 9 bases between them. Germline CDR1 SQVTM, CDR2 ANQGSEA.

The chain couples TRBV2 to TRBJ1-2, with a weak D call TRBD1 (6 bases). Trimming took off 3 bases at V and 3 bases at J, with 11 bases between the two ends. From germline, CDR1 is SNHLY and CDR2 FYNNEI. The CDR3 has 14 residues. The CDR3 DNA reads TGTGCCAGCAGTGACGACAGGCTGGACTATGGCTACACCTTC. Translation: CASSDDRLDYGYTF.

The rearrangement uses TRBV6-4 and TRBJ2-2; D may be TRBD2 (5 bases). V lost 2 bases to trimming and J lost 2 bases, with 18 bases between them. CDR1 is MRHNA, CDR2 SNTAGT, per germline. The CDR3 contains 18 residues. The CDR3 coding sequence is TGTGCCAGCAGTGACCGGGTCAGAGGGTCCTTTAACACCGGGGAGCTGTTTTTT. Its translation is CASSDRVRGSFNTGELFF.

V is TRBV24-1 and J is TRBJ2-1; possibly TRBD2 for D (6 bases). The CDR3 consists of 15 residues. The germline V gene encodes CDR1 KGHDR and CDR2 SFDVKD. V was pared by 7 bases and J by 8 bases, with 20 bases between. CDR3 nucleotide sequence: TGTGCCACCAGCCCGAGTGGCGCGGGAAGTTATGAGCAGTTCTTC. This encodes CATSPSGAGSYEQFF.

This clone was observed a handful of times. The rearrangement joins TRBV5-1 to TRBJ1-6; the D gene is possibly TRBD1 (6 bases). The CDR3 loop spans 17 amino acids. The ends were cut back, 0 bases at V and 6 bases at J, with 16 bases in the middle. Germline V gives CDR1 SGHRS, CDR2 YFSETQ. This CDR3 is CASSLAIRQASNSPLHF. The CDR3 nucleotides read TGCGCCAGCAGCTTGGCCATCCGACAGGCTTCTAATTCACCCCTCCACTTT.

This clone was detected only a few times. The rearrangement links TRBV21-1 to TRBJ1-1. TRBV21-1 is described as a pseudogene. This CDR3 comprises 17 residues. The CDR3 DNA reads TGTGCCAGCAGCGAGGGAGATTTCGGGCGAGAGGACACTGAAGCTTTCTTT. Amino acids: CASSEGDFGREDTEAFF.

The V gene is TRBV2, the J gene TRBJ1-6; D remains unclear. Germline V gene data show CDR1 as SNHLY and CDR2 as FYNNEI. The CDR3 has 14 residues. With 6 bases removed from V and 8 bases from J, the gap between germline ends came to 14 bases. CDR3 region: CASRAEGAYSPLHF. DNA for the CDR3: TGTGCCAGCAGGGCTGAAGGAGCTTATTCACCCCTCCACTTT.

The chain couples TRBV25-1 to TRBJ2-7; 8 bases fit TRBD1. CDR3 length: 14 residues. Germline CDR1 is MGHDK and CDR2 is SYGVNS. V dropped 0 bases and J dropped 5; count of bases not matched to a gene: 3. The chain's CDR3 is CASSEYRGQDEQYF. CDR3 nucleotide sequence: TGTGCCAGCAGTGAATACAGGGGGCAAGACGAGCAGTACTTC.

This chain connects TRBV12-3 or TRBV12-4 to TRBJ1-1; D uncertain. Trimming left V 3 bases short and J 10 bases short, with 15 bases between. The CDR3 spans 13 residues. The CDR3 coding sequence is TGTGCCAGCAGTTTTATAACTCGGGAGGGAGCTTTCTTT. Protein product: CASSFITREGAFF.

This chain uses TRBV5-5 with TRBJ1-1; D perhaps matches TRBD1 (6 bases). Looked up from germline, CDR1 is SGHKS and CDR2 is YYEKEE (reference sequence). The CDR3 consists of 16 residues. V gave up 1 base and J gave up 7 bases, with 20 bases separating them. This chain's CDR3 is CASSLRQAREGGEAFF. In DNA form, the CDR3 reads TGTGCCAGCAGCTTGAGACAGGCTAGAGAGGGTGGTGAAGCTTTCTTT.

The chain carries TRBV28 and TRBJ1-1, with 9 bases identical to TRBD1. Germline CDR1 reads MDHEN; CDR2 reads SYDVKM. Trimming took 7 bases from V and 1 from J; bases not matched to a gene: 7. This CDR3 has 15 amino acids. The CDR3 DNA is TGTGCCAGCAATCCACAGGGGGCGGGGAACACTGAAGCTTTCTTT. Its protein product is CASNPQGAGNTEAFF.

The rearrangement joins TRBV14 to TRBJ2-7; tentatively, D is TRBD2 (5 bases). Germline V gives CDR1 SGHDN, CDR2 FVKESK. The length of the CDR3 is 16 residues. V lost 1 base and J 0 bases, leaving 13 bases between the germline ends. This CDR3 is CASSQAGRRSSYEQYF. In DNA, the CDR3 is TGTGCCAGCAGCCAAGCTGGGCGGAGGAGCTCCTACGAGCAGTACTTC. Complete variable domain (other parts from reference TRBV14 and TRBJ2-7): EAGVTQFPSHSVIEKGQTVTLRCDPISGHDNLYWYRRVMGKEIKFLLHFVKESKQDESGMPNNRFLAERTGGTYSTLKVQPAELEDSGVYFCASSQAGRRSSYEQYFGPGTRLTVT.

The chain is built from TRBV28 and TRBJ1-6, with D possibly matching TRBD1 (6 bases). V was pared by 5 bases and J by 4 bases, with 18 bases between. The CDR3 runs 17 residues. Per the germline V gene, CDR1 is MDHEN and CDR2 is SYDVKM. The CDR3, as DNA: TGTGCCAGCAGTCTCGGGGGCGGGGGCACATATAATTCACCCCTCCACTTT. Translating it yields CASSLGGGGTYNSPLHF.

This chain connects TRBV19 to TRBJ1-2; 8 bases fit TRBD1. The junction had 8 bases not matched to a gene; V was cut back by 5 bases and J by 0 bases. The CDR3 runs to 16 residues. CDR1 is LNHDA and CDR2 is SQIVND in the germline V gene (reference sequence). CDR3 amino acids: CASSETTGAPNYGYTF. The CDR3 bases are TGTGCCAGTAGTGAGACGACAGGGGCCCCTAACTATGGCTACACCTTC.